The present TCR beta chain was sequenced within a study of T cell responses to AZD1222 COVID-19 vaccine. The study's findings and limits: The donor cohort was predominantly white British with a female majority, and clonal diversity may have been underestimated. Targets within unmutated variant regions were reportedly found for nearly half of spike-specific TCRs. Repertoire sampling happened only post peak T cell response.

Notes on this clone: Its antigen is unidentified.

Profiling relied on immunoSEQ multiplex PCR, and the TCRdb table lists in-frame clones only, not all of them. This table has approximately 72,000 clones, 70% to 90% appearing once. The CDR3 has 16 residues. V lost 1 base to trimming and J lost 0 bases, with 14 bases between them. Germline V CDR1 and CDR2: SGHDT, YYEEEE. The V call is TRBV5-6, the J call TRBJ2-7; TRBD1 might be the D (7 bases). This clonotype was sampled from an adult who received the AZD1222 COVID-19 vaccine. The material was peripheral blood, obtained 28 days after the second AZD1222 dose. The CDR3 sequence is CASSLSGGTSSYEQYF. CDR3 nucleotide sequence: TGTGCCAGCAGCTTGTCAGGGGGGACTTCCTCCTACGAGCAGTACTTC.